This T cell receptor (beta chain) originates from a study of T cell changes during pregnancy in multiple sclerosis. Assay: immunoSEQ multiplex PCR; the TCRdb copy retains only in-frame clones and omits some. Among 45,000 to 50,000 clones listed, around 94% were seen once. The germline CDR1 and CDR2 sequences are KGHSH and LQKENI. This CDR3 spans 14 amino acids. J was trimmed by 4 bases and V by 3 bases; bases with no gene match: 3. This clone was recorded only once. The sample was CD4+ T cells from peripheral blood mononuclear cells, taken in the second trimester of pregnancy. This clonotype was obtained from a female donor in good health, enrolled as a control in a pregnancy study. The chain carries TRBV18 and TRBJ1-2; 9 bases agree with TRBD1. Written as DNA, the CDR3 is TGTGCCAGCTCACCCGGGACAGGGTCCTATGGCTACACCTTC. It encodes CASSPGTGSYGYTF.